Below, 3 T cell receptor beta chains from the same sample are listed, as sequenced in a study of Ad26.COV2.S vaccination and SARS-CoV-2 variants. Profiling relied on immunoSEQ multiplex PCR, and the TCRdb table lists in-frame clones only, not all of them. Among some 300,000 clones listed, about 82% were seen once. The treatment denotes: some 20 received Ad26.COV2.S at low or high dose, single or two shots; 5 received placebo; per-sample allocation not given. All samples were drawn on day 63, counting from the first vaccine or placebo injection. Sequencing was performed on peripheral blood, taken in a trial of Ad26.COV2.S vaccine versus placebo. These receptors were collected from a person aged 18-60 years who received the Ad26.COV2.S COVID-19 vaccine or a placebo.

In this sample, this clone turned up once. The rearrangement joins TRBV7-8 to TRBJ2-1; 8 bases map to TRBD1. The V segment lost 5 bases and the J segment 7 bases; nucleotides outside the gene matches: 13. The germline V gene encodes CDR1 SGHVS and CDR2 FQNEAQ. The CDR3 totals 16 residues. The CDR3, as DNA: TGTGCCAGCAGCGGGGGGCGCAGGGGGCTTCGGAATGAGCAGTTCTTC. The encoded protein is CASSGGRRGLRNEQFF.

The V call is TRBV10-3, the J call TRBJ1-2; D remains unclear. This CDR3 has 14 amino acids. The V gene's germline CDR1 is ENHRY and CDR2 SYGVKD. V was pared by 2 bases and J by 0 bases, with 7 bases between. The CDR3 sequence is CAISEASSNYGYTF. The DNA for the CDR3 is TGTGCCATCAGTGAGGCGAGTTCTAACTATGGCTACACCTTC.

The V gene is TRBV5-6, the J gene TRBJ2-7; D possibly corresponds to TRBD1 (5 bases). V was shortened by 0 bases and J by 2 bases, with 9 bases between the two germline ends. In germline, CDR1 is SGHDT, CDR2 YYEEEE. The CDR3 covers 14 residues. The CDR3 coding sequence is TGTGCCAGCAGCTTGGGTACGGACACCTACGAGCAGTACTTC. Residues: CASSLGTDTYEQYF.